The 20 T cell receptor beta chains reported below all come from one sample, sequenced in a study of graft-versus-host responses after intestinal transplantation. The protocol was immunoSEQ multiplex PCR, while the TCRdb copy is restricted to in-frame clones and leaves out a portion. The sample includes about 15,000 clones, about 30% of them seen just once. Investigators plated around 200,000 CFSE-labeled responder cells together with around 200,000 irradiated stimulator cells labeled with violet dye. The sequences come from alloreactive CD8+ T cells from a mixed lymphocyte reaction culture, collected before intestinal transplant. Subset indicated: CFSE-low proliferating T cells sorted from approximately 6-day pre-transplant mixed lymphocyte reaction (GvH or HvG direction). These TCRs come from a human patient who received an intestinal transplant.

The V call is TRBV6-6, the J call TRBJ2-7; D tentatively reads TRBD1 or TRBD2 (5 bases each). The CDR3 is 16 residues long. Trimming removed 2 bases from V and 3 bases from J, with 17 bases in between. Germline V gene lookup returns CDR1 MNHNY and CDR2 SVGAGI (reference sequence). The CDR3 bases are TGTGCCAGCAGTTACCTCCCGGGGCCCAGGGACTACGAGCAGTACTTC. The encoded protein is CASSYLPGPRDYEQYF.

The chain recombines TRBV28 with TRBJ1-2; D is unresolved. Germline CDR1 is MDHEN and CDR2 is SYDVKM. The CDR3 has 13 amino acids. Trimming pared 5 bases from V and 8 bases from J, leaving 15 bases between. The CDR3 region is CASSPTGYQGYTF. CDR3 DNA sequence: TGTGCCAGCAGTCCAACCGGGTATCAGGGCTACACCTTC.

The chain is built from TRBV9 and TRBJ2-1; D is possibly TRBD1 (6 bases). The CDR3 has 13 amino acids. Germline loops: CDR1 SGDLS, CDR2 YYNGEE. V was cut by 1 base and J by 4 bases, with 6 bases left in between. The CDR3 here is CASSVTGYNEQFF. The CDR3, as DNA: TGTGCCAGCAGCGTAACAGGGTACAATGAGCAGTTCTTC.

The chain recombines TRBV7-9 with TRBJ2-7; 7 nucleotides agree with TRBD1. There are 15 residues in the CDR3. From germline, CDR1 is SEHNR and CDR2 FQNEAQ (reference sequence). Losses at the gene ends were 5 bases for V and 2 bases for J; bases not matched to a gene: 9. CDR3 DNA: TGTGCCAGCAGCCAAGCGCCACAGGGGACCTACGAGCAGTACTTC. The encoded protein is CASSQAPQGTYEQYF.

This clone was seen a few times. In DNA form, the CDR3 reads TGTGCCAGCAGCTCCGGACTAGCGATATACGAGCAGTACTTC. Encoded protein: CASSSGLAIYEQYF. The chain uses TRBV5-4 and TRBJ2-7, with 9 positions matching TRBD2. V trimming: 3 bases; J trimming: 4 bases; junction bases outside the gene matches: 5. Germline CDR1 SGHNT, CDR2 YYREEE (reference sequence). The CDR3 runs 14 residues.

This clone was counted between two and nine times. The gene calls are TRBV7-9 and TRBJ2-7; D gene unclear. Trimming removed 5 bases at V and 2 bases at J, with 10 bases between. Germline lookup yields CDR1 SEHNR and CDR2 FQNEAQ (reference sequence). This CDR3 contains 13 residues. In DNA form, the CDR3 reads TGTGCCAGCAGCCAAGAACAGCCCTACGAGCAGTACTTC. Its translation is CASSQEQPYEQYF.

The chain employs TRBV19 and TRBJ2-7, with 12 bases that match TRBD2. This CDR3 comprises 15 residues. The J segment lost 3 bases and the V segment lost 4 bases, leaving 4 bases of the junction unmatched. Germline CDR1 and CDR2: LNHDA and SQIVND (reference sequence). As DNA, the CDR3 is TGTGCCAGTAGTACGGGACTAGCGGGTTTCTACGAGCAGTACTTC. Translation: CASSTGLAGFYEQYF.

The chain has TRBV10-3 and TRBJ1-5; no clear D gene. The CDR3 runs to 17 residues. V was clipped by 0 bases and J by 0 bases, with 12 bases between them. In germline, CDR1 is ENHRY, CDR2 SYGVKD. CDR3: CAISESGSLNSNQPQHF. The CDR3 coding sequence is TGTGCCATCAGTGAGTCGGGGTCCCTCAATAGCAATCAGCCCCAGCATTTT.

The chain uses TRBV27 and TRBJ2-5; 7 positions agree with TRBD2. Trimming removed 1 base from V and 4 bases from J; junction bases left unmatched: 0. Germline-derived CDR1 and CDR2 are MNHEY and SMNVEV (reference sequence). The CDR3 totals 13 residues. CDR3 loop: CASSLWEGETQYF. The CDR3 nucleotides are TGTGCCAGCAGTTTATGGGAGGGAGAGACCCAGTACTTC.

The chain uses TRBV9 and TRBJ2-7; 9 bases are a match to TRBD2. There are 19 residues in the CDR3. Germline V CDR1 and CDR2: SGDLS, YYNGEE. J lost 0 bases, V lost 0 bases, and 13 bases had no gene match. The CDR3 region has the DNA TGTGCCAGCAGCGTAGTGGCTAGCGGGATTTTCGTGGCCTCCTACGAGCAGTACTTC. It yields the protein CASSVVASGIFVASYEQYF.

The rearrangement links TRBV2 to TRBJ2-5; 7 bases are shared with TRBD1. V dropped 7 bases and J dropped 3; count of bases not matched to a gene: 5. The CDR3 has 13 amino acids. The germline V gene has CDR1 SNHLY and CDR2 FYNNEI. CDR3 protein: CASTPTGEETQYF. The CDR3 nucleotides are TGTGCCAGCACACCAACAGGGGAAGAGACCCAGTACTTC. Combining the CDR3 with reference TRBV2 and TRBJ2-5 gives the whole variable domain EPEVTQTPSHQVTQMGQEVILRCVPISNHLYFYWYRQILGQKVEFLVSFYNNEISEKSEIFDDQFSVERPDGSNFTLKIRSTKLEDSAMYFCASTPTGEETQYFGPGTRLLVL.

The chain joins TRBV21-1 to TRBJ2-2; TRBD2 is taken as the D call from the table, unchecked against the DNA. TRBV21-1 is deemed a pseudogene. The CDR3 loop spans 15 amino acids. CDR3 nucleotide sequence: TGTGCCAGCAGCGGAGCGCGGCCGAACACCGGGGAGCTGTTTTTT. Encoded protein: CASSGARPNTGELFF.

The chain recombines TRBV6-6 with TRBJ2-7, with 8 bases matching TRBD2. J lost 6 bases, V lost 5 bases, and 9 bases had no gene match. In germline, CDR1 is MNHNY, CDR2 SVGAGI (reference sequence). The CDR3 has 14 amino acids. The CDR3 here is CASSTIAGSLEQYF. CDR3 DNA sequence: TGTGCCAGCAGTACAATAGCGGGGTCGCTCGAGCAGTACTTC.

This clone was seen a handful of times. The chain couples TRBV19 to TRBJ2-7; 10 nucleotides line up with TRBD2. The CDR3 has 16 residues. Germline values: CDR1 LNHDA, CDR2 SQIVND (reference sequence). V lost 5 bases to trimming and J lost 3 bases; unmatched junction nucleotides: 10. In DNA form, the CDR3 reads TGTGCCAGTAGTTATGGGTGGACTAGCGGCCGCTACGAGCAGTACTTC. It is translated as CASSYGWTSGRYEQYF.

This clone has more than one count but fewer than ten. The V and J genes are TRBV7-2 and TRBJ2-7, with D possibly matching TRBD1 (6 bases). This CDR3 spans 14 amino acids. The germline gives CDR1 SGHTA, CDR2 FQGNSA. The V gene lost 5 bases and the J gene lost 0 bases, with 11 bases spanning the gap. The CDR3 bases are TGTGCCAGCAGCCCGCAGACAGGCTCCTACGAGCAGTACTTC. Its translation is CASSPQTGSYEQYF.

CDR3 region: CASSLESGGVGDEQYF. In DNA form, the CDR3 reads TGTGCCAGCAGCTTAGAGAGCGGGGGCGTGGGGGACGAGCAGTACTTC. The chain combines TRBV7-6 with TRBJ2-7; TRBD2 matches 8 bases. V shed 1 base, J shed 5 bases, and the junction held 10 bases outside the gene matches. CDR1 SGHVS and CDR2 FNYEAQ come from the germline V gene. CDR3 length: 16 amino acids.

This clone rates as medium-sized. The chain joins TRBV9 to TRBJ1-3; no clear D. The CDR3 has 16 residues. V lost 4 bases and J lost 0, with 14 bases in between. Germline lookup yields CDR1 SGDLS and CDR2 YYNGEE. CDR3 amino acids: CASSPLWAGSGNTIYF. In DNA, the CDR3 is TGTGCCAGCAGCCCTCTATGGGCGGGCTCTGGAAACACCATATATTTT.

This clone is medium-sized (0.01 to 0.1%). The gene calls are TRBV6-5 and TRBJ2-7, with D maybe TRBD1 (5 bases). The CDR3 runs to 14 residues. Trimming pared 2 bases from V and 1 base from J, leaving 9 bases between. Germline V gene data show CDR1 as MNHEY and CDR2 as SVGAGI. DNA for the CDR3: TGTGCCAGCAGTTACCAAGGGGCGTCCTACGAGCAGTACTTC. The encoded protein is CASSYQGASYEQYF.

The rearrangement uses TRBV27 and TRBJ1-5, with D perhaps TRBD1 (5 bases). The CDR3 extends over 15 amino acids. The V and J ends lost 0 bases and 7 bases respectively, with 13 bases between them. Germline-derived CDR1 and CDR2 are MNHEY and SMNVEV (reference sequence). The CDR3 reads CASSLSGAILQPQHF. CDR3 nucleotides: TGTGCCAGCAGTTTATCAGGGGCGATATTACAGCCCCAGCATTTT.

The chain uses TRBV6-9 and TRBJ1-5, with TRBD1 as a possible D gene (6 bases). V lost 6 bases, J lost 3 bases, and 9 bases lay in between. The germline V gene has CDR1 MNHGY and CDR2 SVAAGI. The CDR3 consists of 13 residues. CDR3 nucleotides: TGTGCCAGCAGCGCGGGGGCCAATCAGCCCCAGCATTTT. It translates to CASSAGANQPQHF.